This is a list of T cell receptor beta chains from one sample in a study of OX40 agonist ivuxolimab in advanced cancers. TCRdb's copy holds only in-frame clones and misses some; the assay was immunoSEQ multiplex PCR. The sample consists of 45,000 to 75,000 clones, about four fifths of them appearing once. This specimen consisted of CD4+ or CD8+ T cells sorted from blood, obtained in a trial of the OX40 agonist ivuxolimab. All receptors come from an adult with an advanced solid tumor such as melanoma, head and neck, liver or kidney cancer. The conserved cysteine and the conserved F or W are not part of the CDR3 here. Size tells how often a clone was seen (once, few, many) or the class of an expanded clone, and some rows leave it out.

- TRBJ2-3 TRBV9 ASNTRDRDADTQY
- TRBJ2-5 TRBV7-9 ASSLDGGVPEETQY
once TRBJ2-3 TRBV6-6 ASRRSTGGTDTQY
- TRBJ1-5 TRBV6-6 ASSYSRNGQPQH
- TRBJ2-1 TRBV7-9 ASSFSFNEQF
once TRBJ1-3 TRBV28 ASSGGGAGNTIY
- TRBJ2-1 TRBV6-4 ASSDNEQF
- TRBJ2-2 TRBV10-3 AIKDRGATGELF
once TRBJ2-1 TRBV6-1 ASTSSYNEQF
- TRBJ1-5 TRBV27 ASSLGYNQPQH
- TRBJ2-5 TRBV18 ASSPAGAGGQQETQY
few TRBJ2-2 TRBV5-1 ASSSGTSGRHGELF
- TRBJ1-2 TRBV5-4 ASSWDRGSGYT
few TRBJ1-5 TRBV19 ASSQTGGKGNQPQH
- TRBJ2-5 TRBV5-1 ASSLEWGQETQY
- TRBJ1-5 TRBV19 ASSITAGALSQPQH
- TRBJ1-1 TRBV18 ASSPPGTVKTEAF
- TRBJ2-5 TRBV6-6 ASLTGTSGFQETQY
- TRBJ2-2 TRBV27 ASSNGGRRTGELF
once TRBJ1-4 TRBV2 ASSGSTGVGKLF
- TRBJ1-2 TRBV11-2 ASSSTISIGYT
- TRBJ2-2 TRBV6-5 ASRVNTGELF
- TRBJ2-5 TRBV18 ASSSTGSETQY
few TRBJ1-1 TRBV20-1 SALGPRGAF
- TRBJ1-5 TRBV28 ASSLLSNQPQH
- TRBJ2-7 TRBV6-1 ASSEYRYEQY
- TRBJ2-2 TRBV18 ASSPPAANTGELF
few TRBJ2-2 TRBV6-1 ASGQGLTGELF
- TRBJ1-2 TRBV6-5 ASSYQTGNGYT
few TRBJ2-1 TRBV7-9 ASSWGTGGDEQF
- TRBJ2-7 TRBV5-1 ASSLLGGRYEQY
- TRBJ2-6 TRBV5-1 ASSLPSSGANVLT
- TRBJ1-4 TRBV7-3 ASSSTDRSDRADREKLF
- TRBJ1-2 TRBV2 ASSEQGSFHYGYT
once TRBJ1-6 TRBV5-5 ASSLEWDSPLH
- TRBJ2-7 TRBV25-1 ASSEPGAAYSYEQY
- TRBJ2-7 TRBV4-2 ASSQFPEDSYYEQY
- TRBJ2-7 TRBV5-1 ASRLGLASYEQY
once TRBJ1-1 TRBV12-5 ASGSATGAPNTEAF
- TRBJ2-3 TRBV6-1 ASSGFTSSTDTQY
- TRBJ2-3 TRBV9 ASSVQTGETDTQY
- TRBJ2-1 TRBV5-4 ASSRGLADSYNEQF
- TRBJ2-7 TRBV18 ASSPPAGSYEQY
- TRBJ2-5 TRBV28 ASSRQGTKETQY
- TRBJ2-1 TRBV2 ASRKLQGNNEQF